A selection of T cell receptor beta chains follows, all from one sample in a study of T cells in Graves' hyperthyroidism and ophthalmopathy. TCRdb processed the multiplex PCR reads anew with MiXCR; each CDR3 protein has one entry. The sample comprises hundreds of thousands of distinct CDR3 sequences, 12% to 15% of which are singletons, and approximately 10% rests with the top ten. The sample was blood. The receptors were sampled from a woman between 18 and 30 years old with Graves' hyperthyroidism. The CDR3 runs from the conserved cysteine through the conserved F or W.

J | V | CDR3
TRBJ2-1 | TRBV30 | CAWSGLAGETYNEQFF
TRBJ2-7 | TRBV2 | CASKEASGATCEQYF
TRBJ1-1 | TRBV3-1 | CASSHHGSTSTEAFF
TRBJ2-7 | TRBV5-1 | CASSAAPLRGVSSYEQYF
TRBJ1-2 | TRBV15 | CATSRPGTGTYGYTF
TRBJ2-1 | TRBV29-1 | CSVPAQDGSSYNEQFF
TRBJ2-1 | TRBV11-2 | CASSPRLVGHNNEQFF
TRBJ2-2 | TRBV7-9 | CASSPRLAGTTGELFF
TRBJ2-7 | TRBV28 | CASSSVWGSYEQYF
TRBJ1-6 | TRBV2 | CASSPSGQGNSPLHF
TRBJ1-5 | TRBV20-1 | CSARDSWNQPQHF
TRBJ2-3 | TRBV20-1 | CSAYWDRADTQYF
TRBJ2-5 | TRBV20-1 | CSARDPQGQTQETQYF
TRBJ2-1 | TRBV12-3/TRBV12-4 | CASTLFGGAAYNEQFF
TRBJ2-7 | TRBV30 | CAWDHRERKLRSYEQYF
TRBJ2-2 | TRBV7-9 | CASRSQGALNTGELFF
TRBJ2-3 | TRBV5-1 | CASSRWAGDTQYF
TRBJ2-3 | TRBV28 | CASSSGQDYTDTQYF
TRBJ2-7 | TRBV6-2/TRBV6-3 | CASRIATSGSEQYF
TRBJ1-1 | TRBV27 | CASSLQWANTEAFF
TRBJ2-3 | TRBV30 | CAWSGTGGPDTQYF
TRBJ2-1 | TRBV6-1 | CASSEGLLRREQFF
TRBJ2-3 | TRBV7-2 | CASSLMSGSGTDTQYF
TRBJ1-1 | TRBV4-1 | CASSLEEGARRTYTEAFF
TRBJ2-4 | TRBV4-2 | CASSQDLNIQYF
TRBJ1-2 | TRBV10-3 | CAISGHDRDHYGYTF
TRBJ2-1 | TRBV19 | CASSVSGNAYNEQFF
TRBJ2-1 | TRBV11-2 | CASSYRPQVLNEQFF
TRBJ2-2 | TRBV3-1 | CASRREGAAGELFF
TRBJ2-7 | TRBV4-1 | CASSQVLQSSYEQYF
TRBJ2-1 | TRBV18 | CASSPGGSTYNEQFF
TRBJ1-1 | TRBV5-1 | CASSLVHPTNTEAFF
TRBJ2-3 | TRBV7-8 | CASSFGPSGRDTDTQYF